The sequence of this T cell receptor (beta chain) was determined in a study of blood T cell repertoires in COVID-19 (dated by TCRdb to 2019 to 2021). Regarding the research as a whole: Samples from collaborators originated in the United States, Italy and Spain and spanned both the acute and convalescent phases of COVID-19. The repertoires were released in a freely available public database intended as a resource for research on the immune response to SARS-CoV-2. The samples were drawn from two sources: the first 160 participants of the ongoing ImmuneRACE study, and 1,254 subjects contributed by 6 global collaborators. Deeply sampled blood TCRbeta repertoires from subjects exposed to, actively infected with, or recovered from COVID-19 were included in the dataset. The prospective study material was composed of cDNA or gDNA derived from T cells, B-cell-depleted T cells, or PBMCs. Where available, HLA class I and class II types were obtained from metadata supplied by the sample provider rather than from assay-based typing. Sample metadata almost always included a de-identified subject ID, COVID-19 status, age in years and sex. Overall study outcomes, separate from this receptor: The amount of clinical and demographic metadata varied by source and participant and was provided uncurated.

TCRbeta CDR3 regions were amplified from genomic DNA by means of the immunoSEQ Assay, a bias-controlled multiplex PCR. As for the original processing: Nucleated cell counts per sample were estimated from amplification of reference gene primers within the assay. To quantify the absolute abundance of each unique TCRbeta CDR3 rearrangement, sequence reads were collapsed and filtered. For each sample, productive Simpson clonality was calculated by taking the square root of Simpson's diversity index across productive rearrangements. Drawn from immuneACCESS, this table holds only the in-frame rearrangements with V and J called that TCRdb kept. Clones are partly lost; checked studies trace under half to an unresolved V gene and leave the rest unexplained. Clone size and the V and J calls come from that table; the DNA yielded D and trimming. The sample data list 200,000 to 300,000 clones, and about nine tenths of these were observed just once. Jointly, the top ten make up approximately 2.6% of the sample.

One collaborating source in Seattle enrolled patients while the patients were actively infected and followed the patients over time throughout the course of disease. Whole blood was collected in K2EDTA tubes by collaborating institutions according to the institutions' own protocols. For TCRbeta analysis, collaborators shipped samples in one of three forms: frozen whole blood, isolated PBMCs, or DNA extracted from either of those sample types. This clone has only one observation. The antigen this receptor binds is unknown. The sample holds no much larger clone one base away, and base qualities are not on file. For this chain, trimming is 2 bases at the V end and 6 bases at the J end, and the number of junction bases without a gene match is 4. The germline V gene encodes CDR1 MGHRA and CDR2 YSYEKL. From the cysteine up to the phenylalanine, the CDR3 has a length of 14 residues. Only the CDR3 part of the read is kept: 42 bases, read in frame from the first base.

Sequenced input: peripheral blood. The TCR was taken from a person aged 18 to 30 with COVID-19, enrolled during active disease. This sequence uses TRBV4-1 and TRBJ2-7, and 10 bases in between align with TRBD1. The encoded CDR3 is CASSQSTGGIEQYF. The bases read TGCGCCAGCAGCCAATCGACAGGGGGCATCGAGCAGTACTTC.